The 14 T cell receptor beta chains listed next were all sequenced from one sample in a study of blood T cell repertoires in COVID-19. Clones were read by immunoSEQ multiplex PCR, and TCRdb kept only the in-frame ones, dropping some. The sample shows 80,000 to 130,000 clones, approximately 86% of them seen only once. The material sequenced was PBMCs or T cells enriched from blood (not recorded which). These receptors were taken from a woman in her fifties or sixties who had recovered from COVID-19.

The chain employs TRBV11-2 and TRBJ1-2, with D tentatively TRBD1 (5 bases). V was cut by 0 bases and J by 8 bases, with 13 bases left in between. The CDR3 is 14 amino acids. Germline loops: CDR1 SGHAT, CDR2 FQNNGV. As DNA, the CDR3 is TGTGCCAGCAGCTTAGATGGGGACTCGGTCGGCTACACCTTC. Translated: CASSLDGDSVGYTF.

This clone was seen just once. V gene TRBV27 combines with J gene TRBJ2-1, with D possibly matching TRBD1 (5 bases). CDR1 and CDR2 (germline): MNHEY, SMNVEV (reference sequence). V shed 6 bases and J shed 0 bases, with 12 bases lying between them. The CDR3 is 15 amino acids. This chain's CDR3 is CASSPDSSSYNEQFF. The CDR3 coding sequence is TGTGCCAGCAGCCCCGACAGCAGCTCCTACAATGAGCAGTTCTTC.

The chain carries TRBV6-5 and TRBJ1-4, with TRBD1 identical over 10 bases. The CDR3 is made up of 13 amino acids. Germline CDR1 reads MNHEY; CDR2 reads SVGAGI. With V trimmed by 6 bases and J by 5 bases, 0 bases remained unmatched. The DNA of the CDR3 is TGTGCCAGCAGGACAGGGGGCAATGAAAAACTGTTTTTT. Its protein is CASRTGGNEKLFF.

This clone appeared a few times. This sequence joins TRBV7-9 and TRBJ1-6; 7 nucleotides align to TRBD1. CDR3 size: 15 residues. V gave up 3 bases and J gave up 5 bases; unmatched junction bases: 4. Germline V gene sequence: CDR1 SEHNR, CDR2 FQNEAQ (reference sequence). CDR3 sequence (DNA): TGTGCCAGCAGCTTCGGGACAGCTAATAATTCACCCCTCCACTTT. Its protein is CASSFGTANNSPLHF.

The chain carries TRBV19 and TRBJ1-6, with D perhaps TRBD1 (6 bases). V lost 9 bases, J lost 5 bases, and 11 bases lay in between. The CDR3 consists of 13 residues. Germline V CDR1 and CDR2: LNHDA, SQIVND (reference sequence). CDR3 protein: CASRDINNSPLHF. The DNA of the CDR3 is TGTGCCAGCCGGGACATAAATAATTCACCCCTCCACTTT.

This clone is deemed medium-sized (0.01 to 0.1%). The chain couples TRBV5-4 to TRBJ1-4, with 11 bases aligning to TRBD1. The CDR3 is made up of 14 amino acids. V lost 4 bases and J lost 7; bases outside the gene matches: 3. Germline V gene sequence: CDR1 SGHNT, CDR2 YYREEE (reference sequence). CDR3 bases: TGTGCCAGCAGCCGGACAGGGGGCGGTGAAAAACTGTTTTTT. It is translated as CASSRTGGGEKLFF.

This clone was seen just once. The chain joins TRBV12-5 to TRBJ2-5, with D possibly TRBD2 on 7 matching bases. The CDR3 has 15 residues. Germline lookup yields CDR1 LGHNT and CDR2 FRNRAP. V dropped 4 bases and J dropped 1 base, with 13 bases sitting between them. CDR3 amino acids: CASGWGGGPQETQYF. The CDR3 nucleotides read TGTGCTAGTGGTTGGGGAGGGGGGCCCCAAGAGACCCAGTACTTC.

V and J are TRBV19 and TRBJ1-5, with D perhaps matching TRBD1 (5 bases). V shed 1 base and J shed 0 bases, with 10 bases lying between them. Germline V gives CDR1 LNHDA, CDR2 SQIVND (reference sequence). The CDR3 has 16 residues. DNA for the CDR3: TGTGCCAGTAGTATAGGGACACTCAATAGCAATCAGCCCCAGCATTTT. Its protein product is CASSIGTLNSNQPQHF. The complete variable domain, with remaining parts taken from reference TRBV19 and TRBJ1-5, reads DGGITQSPKYLFRKEGQNVTLSCEQNLNHDAMYWYRQDPGQGLRLIYYSQIVNDFQKGDIAEGYSVSREKKESFPLTVTSAQKNPTAFYLCASSIGTLNSNQPQHFGDGTRLSIL.

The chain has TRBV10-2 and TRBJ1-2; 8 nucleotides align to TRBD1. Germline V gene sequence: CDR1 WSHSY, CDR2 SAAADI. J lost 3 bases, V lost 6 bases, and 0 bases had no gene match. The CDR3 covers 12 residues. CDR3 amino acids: CASRQGDYGYTF. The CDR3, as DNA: TGCGCCAGCAGACAGGGGGACTATGGCTACACCTTC.

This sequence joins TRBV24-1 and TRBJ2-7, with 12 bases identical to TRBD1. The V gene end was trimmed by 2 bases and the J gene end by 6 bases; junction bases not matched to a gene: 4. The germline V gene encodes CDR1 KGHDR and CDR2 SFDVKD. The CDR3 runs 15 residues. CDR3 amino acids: CATSDSGTGGVEQYF. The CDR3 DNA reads TGTGCCACCAGTGATTCAGGGACAGGGGGCGTCGAGCAGTACTTC.

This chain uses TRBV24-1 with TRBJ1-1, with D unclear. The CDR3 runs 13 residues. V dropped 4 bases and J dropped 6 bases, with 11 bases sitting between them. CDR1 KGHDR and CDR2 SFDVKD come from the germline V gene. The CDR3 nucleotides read TGTGCCACCAGTGACTCTAGAAACCCTGAAGCTTTCTTT. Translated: CATSDSRNPEAFF.

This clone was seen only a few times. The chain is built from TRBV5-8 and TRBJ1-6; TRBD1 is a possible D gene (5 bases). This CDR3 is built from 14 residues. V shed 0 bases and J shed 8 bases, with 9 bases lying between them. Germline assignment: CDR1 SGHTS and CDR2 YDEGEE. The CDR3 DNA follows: TGTGCCAGCAGCTTGGAGGGGCAACATTCACCCCTCCACTTT. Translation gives CASSLEGQHSPLHF.

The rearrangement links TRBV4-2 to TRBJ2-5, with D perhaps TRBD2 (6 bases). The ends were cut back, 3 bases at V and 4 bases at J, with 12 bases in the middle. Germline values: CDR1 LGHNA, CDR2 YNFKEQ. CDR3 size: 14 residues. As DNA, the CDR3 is TGTGCCAGCAGCCAGGTCGGGAGATTAGAGACCCAGTACTTC. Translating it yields CASSQVGRLETQYF.

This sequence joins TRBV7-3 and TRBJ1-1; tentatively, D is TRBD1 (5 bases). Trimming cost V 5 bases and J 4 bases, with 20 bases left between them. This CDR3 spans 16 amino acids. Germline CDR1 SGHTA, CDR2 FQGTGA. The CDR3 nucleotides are TGTGCCAGCAGCAACCAGCCGGCAGGGTCGTCCACTGAAGCTTTCTTT. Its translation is CASSNQPAGSSTEAFF.